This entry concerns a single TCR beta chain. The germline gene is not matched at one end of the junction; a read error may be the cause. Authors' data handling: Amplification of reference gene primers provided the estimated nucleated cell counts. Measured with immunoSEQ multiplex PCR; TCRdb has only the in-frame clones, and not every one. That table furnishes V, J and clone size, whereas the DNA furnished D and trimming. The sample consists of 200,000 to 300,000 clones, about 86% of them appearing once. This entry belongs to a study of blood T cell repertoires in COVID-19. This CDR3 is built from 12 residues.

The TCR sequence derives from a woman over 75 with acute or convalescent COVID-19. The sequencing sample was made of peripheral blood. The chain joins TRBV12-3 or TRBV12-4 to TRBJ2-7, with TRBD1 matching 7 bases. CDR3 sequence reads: CASSHSKDRTNF. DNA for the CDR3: TGTGCCAGCAGTCACTCAAAGGACAGGACCAACTTC.